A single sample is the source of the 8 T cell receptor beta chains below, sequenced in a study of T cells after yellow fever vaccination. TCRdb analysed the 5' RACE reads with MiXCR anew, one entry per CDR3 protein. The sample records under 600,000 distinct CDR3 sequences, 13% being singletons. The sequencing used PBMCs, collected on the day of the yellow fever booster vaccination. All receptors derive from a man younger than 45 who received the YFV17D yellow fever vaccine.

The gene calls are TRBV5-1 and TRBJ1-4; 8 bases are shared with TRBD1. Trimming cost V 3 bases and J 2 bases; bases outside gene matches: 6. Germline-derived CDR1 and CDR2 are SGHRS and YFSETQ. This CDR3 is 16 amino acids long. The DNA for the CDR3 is TGCGCCAGCAGCTCGACAGGGGCCTCCACTAATGAAAAACTGTTTTTT. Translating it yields CASSSTGASTNEKLFF.

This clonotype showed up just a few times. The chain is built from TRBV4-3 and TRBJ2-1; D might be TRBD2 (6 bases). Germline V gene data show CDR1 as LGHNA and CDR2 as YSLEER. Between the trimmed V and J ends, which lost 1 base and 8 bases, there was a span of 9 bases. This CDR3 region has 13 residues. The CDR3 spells CASSQGGEDEQFF. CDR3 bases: TGCGCCAGCAGCCAAGGAGGGGAGGATGAGCAGTTCTTC.

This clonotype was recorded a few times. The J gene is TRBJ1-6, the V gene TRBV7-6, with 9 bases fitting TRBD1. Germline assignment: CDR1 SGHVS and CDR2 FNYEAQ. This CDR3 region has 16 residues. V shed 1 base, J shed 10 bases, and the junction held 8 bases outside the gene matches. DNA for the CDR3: TGTGCCAGCAGCTTAGAAGGACAGGGGTACGGCTCACCCCTCCACTTT. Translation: CASSLEGQGYGSPLHF.

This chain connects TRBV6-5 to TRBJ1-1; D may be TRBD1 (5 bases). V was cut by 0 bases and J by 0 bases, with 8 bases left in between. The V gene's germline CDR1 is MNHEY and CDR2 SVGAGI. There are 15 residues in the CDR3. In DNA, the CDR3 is TGTGCCAGCAGTTACTCGGGCAGGGTGAACACTGAAGCTTTCTTT. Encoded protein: CASSYSGRVNTEAFF.

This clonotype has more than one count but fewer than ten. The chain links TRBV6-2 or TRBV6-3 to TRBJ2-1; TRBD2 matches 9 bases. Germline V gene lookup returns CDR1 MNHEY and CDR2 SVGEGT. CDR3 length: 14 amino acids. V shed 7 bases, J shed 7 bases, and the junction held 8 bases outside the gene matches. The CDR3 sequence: CASIPGLAPNEQFF. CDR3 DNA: TGTGCCAGCATCCCGGGACTAGCCCCAAATGAGCAGTTCTTC.

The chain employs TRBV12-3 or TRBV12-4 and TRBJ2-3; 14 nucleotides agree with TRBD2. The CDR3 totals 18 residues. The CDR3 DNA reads TGTACCATCTGTCCCCGACTAGCGGGAGGGCCCGGGACAGATACGCAGTATTTT. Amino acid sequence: CTICPRLAGGPGTDTQYF.

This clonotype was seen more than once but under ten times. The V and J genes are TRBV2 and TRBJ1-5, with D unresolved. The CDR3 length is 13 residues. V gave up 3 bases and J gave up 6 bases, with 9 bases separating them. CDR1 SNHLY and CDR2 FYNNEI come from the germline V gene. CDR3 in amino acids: CASSEVGFQPQHF. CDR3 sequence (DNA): TGTGCCAGCAGTGAGGTAGGGTTTCAGCCCCAGCATTTT.

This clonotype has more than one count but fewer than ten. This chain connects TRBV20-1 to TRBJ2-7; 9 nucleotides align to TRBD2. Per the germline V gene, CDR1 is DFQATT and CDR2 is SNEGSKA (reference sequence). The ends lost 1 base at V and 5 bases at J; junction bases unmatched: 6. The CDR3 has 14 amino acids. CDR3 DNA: TGCAGTGCTAGAGGATGGGTAGCGGGAGACGAGCAGTACTTC. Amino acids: CSARGWVAGDEQYF.